One sample yielded the 10 T cell receptor beta chains listed below, sequenced in a study of human T cells and chemical hapten exposure. The time point is: patch test 3, about 24 weeks after DPC sensitization. Specified treatment: therapeutic diphenylcyclopropenone sensitization with weekly scalp DPC. TCRdb recomputed calls from the RACE reads with MiXCR, one row per CDR3 protein. The sample includes under 55,000 distinct CDR3 sequences, 9.9% of them seen just once. Sequencing was performed on whole blood, taken in connection with sensitization to the hapten diphenylcyclopropenone (DPC). These TCRs come from a woman between 35 and 50 years old with alopecia areata. Some clones in this sample may be carry-over from other donors' samples.

The chain carries TRBV13 and TRBJ1-1; D gene uncertain. V was shortened by 4 bases and J by 1 base, with 1 base between the two germline ends. This CDR3 spans 11 amino acids. Per germline, CDR1 PRHDT and CDR2 FYEKMQ (reference sequence). Written as DNA, the CDR3 is TGTGCCAGCAGCTGGAACACTGAAGCTTTCTTT. Residues: CASSWNTEAFF.

CDR3 sequence (DNA): TGTGCCAGCTCCCGATTAGGGGGGCAGGGACAGCCCCAGCATTTT. Its protein product is CASSRLGGQGQPQHF. The chain links TRBV18 to TRBJ1-5; D might be TRBD1 (6 bases). Trimming took off 6 bases at V and 7 bases at J, with 19 bases between the two ends. This CDR3 has 15 residues. Germline V lookup: CDR1 KGHSH, CDR2 LQKENI.

The chain joins TRBV5-4 to TRBJ1-3, with a possible D match to TRBD1 (5 bases). The CDR3 has 15 residues. V lost 0 bases and J 0 bases, leaving 7 bases between the germline ends. Germline V gene data show CDR1 as SGHNT and CDR2 as YYREEE (reference sequence). CDR3 protein: CASSLAGGSGNTIYF. CDR3 nucleotides: TGTGCCAGCAGCTTGGCCGGGGGCTCTGGAAACACCATATATTTT.

Here the CDR3 DNA reads TGCGCCAGCAGTCAGTGGGCAGAAGCCTACAATGAGCAGTTCTTC. Protein: CASSQWAEAYNEQFF. The V gene is TRBV4-1, the J gene TRBJ2-1; D uncertain. The CDR3 loop spans 15 amino acids. The V end was cut by 6 bases, the J end by 2 bases, with 14 bases between. Germline assignment: CDR1 MGHRA and CDR2 YSYEKL.

This clonotype appeared many times. The chain has TRBV4-1 and TRBJ2-1, with a tentative D call TRBD1 (5 bases). This CDR3 has 13 amino acids. Trimming pared 0 bases from V and 7 bases from J, leaving 7 bases between. Germline lookup yields CDR1 MGHRA and CDR2 YSYEKL. For the CDR3, the DNA is TGCGCCAGCAGCCAAGATCACAGGAATGAGCAGTTCTTC. Amino acids: CASSQDHRNEQFF.

The chain has TRBV20-1 and TRBJ1-1; weak D call: TRBD1 (6 bases). The CDR3 has 15 amino acids. Germline-derived CDR1 and CDR2 are DFQATT and SNEGSKA (reference sequence). Trimming removed 0 bases at V and 1 base at J, with 12 bases between. CDR3 in amino acids: CSARDPGQTNTEAFF. The CDR3 DNA reads TGCAGTGCTAGAGACCCCGGACAGACGAACACTGAAGCTTTCTTT.

The CDR3 sequence is CASMGGKGNYGYTF. CDR3 nucleotides: TGTGCCAGCATGGGAGGGAAGGGGAACTATGGCTACACCTTC. The V gene is TRBV6-6, the J gene TRBJ1-2, with D possibly TRBD1 on 5 matching bases. V gave up 7 bases and J gave up 2 bases, with 14 bases separating them. Germline CDR1 MNHNY, CDR2 SVGAGI (reference sequence). This CDR3 is built from 14 residues.

Many counts were recorded for this clonotype. The chain couples TRBV5-6 to TRBJ2-7; 7 bases agree with TRBD1. With 0 bases clipped from V and 1 base from J, the junction kept 7 bases outside the gene matches. The CDR3 is 16 residues long. The germline gives CDR1 SGHDT, CDR2 YYEEEE. The CDR3 region has the DNA TGTGCCAGCAGCTTGGTGGGACAGACCGTTTCCTACGAGCAGTACTTC. This sequence encodes CASSLVGQTVSYEQYF. Complete variable domain (other parts from reference TRBV5-6 and TRBJ2-7): DAGVTQSPTHLIKTRGQQVTLRCSPKSGHDTVSWYQQALGQGPQFIFQYYEEEERQRGNFPDRFSGHQFPNYSSELNVNALLLGDSALYLCASSLVGQTVSYEQYFGPGTRLTVT.

This clonotype was seen a handful of times. This chain connects TRBV11-2 to TRBJ1-1; 7 nucleotides agree with TRBD1. V dropped 2 bases and J dropped 5; count of bases not matched to a gene: 11. Germline loops: CDR1 SGHAT, CDR2 FQNNGV. The CDR3 covers 16 residues. CDR3 residues: CASSLPQRQGRTEAFF. In nucleotides, the CDR3 is TGTGCCAGCAGCTTACCACAGAGACAGGGAAGAACTGAAGCTTTCTTT. The whole variable domain, remainder taken from reference TRBV11-2 and TRBJ1-1, is EAGVAQSPRYKIIEKRQSVAFWCNPISGHATLYWYQQILGQGPKLLIQFQNNGVVDDSQLPKDRFSAERLKGVDSTLKIQPAKLEDSAVYLCASSLPQRQGRTEAFFGQGTRLTVV.

In its sample, this clonotype was seen a few times. The J gene is TRBJ2-1, the V gene TRBV10-3; D may correspond to TRBD1 or TRBD2 (6 bases each). The CDR3 length is 14 residues. Looked up from germline, CDR1 is ENHRY and CDR2 is SYGVKD. Trimming shortened V by 10 bases and J by 4 bases, and 17 bases separated the two germline ends. CDR3 residues: CATYSRGRYNEQFF. The CDR3 bases are TGTGCCACATACTCCCGGGGGCGGTACAATGAGCAGTTCTTC.